This T cell receptor beta chain was sequenced during a study of T cell changes during pregnancy in multiple sclerosis. Measured with immunoSEQ multiplex PCR; TCRdb has only the in-frame clones, and not every one. The sample comprises roughly 40,000 clones, around 90% of which are singletons, and under 2% rests with the top ten. The V end was cut by 3 bases, the J end by 7 bases, with 15 bases between. The CDR3 loop spans 15 amino acids. CDR1 MNHNY and CDR2 SVGAGI come from the germline V gene (reference sequence). This sample comprised CD4+ T cells from peripheral blood mononuclear cells, obtained after pregnancy. The clonotype originates from a female donor in good health, enrolled as a control in a pregnancy study. This chain connects TRBV6-6 to TRBJ1-4; D is uncertain. CDR3 DNA sequence: TGTGCCAGCAGTTATAGTGCCGGGGAGGCTGAAAAACTGTTTTTT. This sequence encodes CASSYSAGEAEKLFF.